These 2 T cell receptor beta chains came from one sample sequenced in a study of regulatory T cells in long-lasting Graves disease. In building TCR beta libraries, iRepertoire HTBI primers were used together with Arm-PCR of CDR3 regions. Using its own MiXCR run on the multiplex PCR reads, TCRdb lists one record per CDR3 protein. The sample includes hundreds of thousands of distinct CDR3 sequences, approximately 15% of them seen just once. The time point here: newly diagnosed GD, antithyroid drugs for less than 3 months. The TCR library was made from RNA extracted from PBMCs. These records were also assigned to another study, of T cells in Graves' hyperthyroidism and ophthalmopathy.

Sequencing used peripheral blood mononuclear cells (PBMCs), obtained at new diagnosis, from a patient treated with antithyroid drugs. Every receptor here comes from a woman aged 25 to 45 with Graves disease.

The chain is built from TRBV6-1 and TRBJ2-7; 10 nucleotides align to TRBD1. This CDR3 spans 15 amino acids. The germline CDR1 and CDR2 sequences are MNHNS and SASEGT. V was pared by 4 bases and J by 6 bases, with 9 bases of the junction left unmatched. DNA for the CDR3: TGTGCCAGCAGTGTATCCGGGACAGGGGCATCCGAGCAGTACTTC. This sequence encodes CASSVSGTGASEQYF.

With respect to this clonotype: A junction end diverges from the germline sequence, so it may reflect a read error. The chain employs TRBV27 and TRBJ1-4, with D tentatively TRBD1 (5 bases). Germline lookup yields CDR1 MNHEY and CDR2 SMNVEV (reference sequence). There are 14 residues in the CDR3. The CDR3 DNA sequence: TGTGCCAGCAGTATGACAGAAATGAATGAAAAACTGCTTTTT. This sequence encodes CASSMTEMNEKLLF.